This is a list of T cell receptor beta chains from one sample in a study of CD8+ T cells in alopecia areata. Profiling relied on immunoSEQ multiplex PCR, and the TCRdb table lists in-frame clones only, not all of them. The sample lists about 190,000 clones, less than 65% occurring once. The specimen comprised CD4+ T cells sorted from blood, sampled at week 24, from a patient treated with tofacitinib. The receptors originated from a human donor with alopecia areata. Both conserved end residues are part of each CDR3. D genes are given only for firm matches. Some rows mark clone size as missing; the rest say once, few, many or name a class of expanded clone.

TRBJ2-7,14,-,TRBV19,-,CASSLPGLLGEQYF,TGTGCCAGTAGCTTACCGGGACTCCTAGGCGAGCAGTACTTC
TRBJ1-2,15,-,TRBV19,-,CASTPRGQRAYGYTF,TGTGCCAGTACCCCGAGAGGACAGCGAGCCTATGGCTACACCTTC
TRBJ1-3,14,-,TRBV15,-,CATSRDTAGNTIYF,TGTGCCACCAGCAGAGATACGGCAGGAAACACCATATATTTT
TRBJ2-5,14,TRBD1,TRBV29-1,-,CSVEDGQGQETQYF,TGCAGCGTTGAAGACGGACAGGGTCAAGAGACCCAGTACTTC
TRBJ2-1,13,TRBD1,TRBV30,-,CAWGTGAFNEQFF,TGTGCCTGGGGGACAGGGGCCTTCAATGAGCAGTTCTTC
TRBJ2-7,15,TRBD2,TRBV6-5,-,CASSYSSGGNYEQYF,TGTGCCAGCAGTTACTCGTCGGGGGGGAACTACGAGCAGTACTTC
TRBJ1-5,11,-,TRBV6-6,-,CASRINQPQHF,TGTGCCAGCAGGATAAATCAGCCCCAGCATTTT
TRBJ2-1,11,-,TRBV5-1,few,CASSLANEQFF,TGCGCCAGCAGCTTGGCTAATGAGCAGTTCTTC
TRBJ2-1,14,-,TRBV4-3,few,CASSPSPTNTEQFF,TGCGCCAGCAGCCCGAGTCCGACTAATACTGAGCAGTTCTTC
TRBJ1-1,16,TRBD1,TRBV7-3,few,CASSLLGGRVNTEAFF,TGTGCCAGCAGCTTATTAGGGGGCAGAGTGAACACTGAAGCTTTCTTT
TRBJ1-1,13,-,TRBV9,many,CASSVGGDTEAFF,TGTGCCAGCAGCGTAGGTGGGGACACTGAAGCTTTCTTT
TRBJ1-1,15,-,TRBV13,-,CASTRGRRENTEAFF,TGTGCCAGCACCCGGGGGAGAAGGGAAAACACTGAAGCTTTCTTT
TRBJ1-6,13,-,TRBV5-1,-,CASSGTRDSPLHF,TGCGCCAGCAGCGGGACTAGGGATTCACCCCTCCACTTT
TRBJ1-6,12,-,TRBV30,-,CAWNRGNSPLHF,TGTGCCTGGAACCGGGGTAATTCACCCCTCCACTTT
TRBJ1-4,18,-,TRBV10-3,few,CAISESSGEARTNEKLFF,TGTGCCATCAGTGAGTCTTCAGGGGAGGCGAGAACTAATGAAAAACTGTTTTTT
TRBJ2-1,14,-,TRBV18,-,CASSEGSADNEQFF,TGTGCCAGCTCCGAGGGAAGCGCCGACAATGAGCAGTTCTTC
TRBJ1-6,14,-,TRBV30,few,CAWKEGFIRSPLHF,TGTGCCTGGAAAGAGGGTTTTATCCGTTCACCCCTCCACTTT
TRBJ1-2,15,-,TRBV30,-,CAWTRFTGNWDGYTF,TGTGCCTGGACACGATTCACAGGGAACTGGGATGGCTACACCTTC
TRBJ2-7,13,-,TRBV23-1,once,CASSRRTFYEQYF,TGCGCCAGCAGTCGTCGGACTTTCTACGAGCAGTACTTC
TRBJ1-2,14,TRBD1,TRBV9,-,CASSPVGQGSVYTF,TGTGCCAGCAGCCCAGTGGGACAGGGTTCGGTCTACACCTTC
TRBJ2-1,16,-,TRBV9,-,CASSVGPNGVLHEQFF,TGTGCCAGCAGCGTAGGCCCCAATGGGGTTCTCCATGAGCAGTTCTTC
TRBJ1-2,12,-,TRBV2,few,CASSATGDGYTF,TGTGCCAGCAGTGCGACTGGGGATGGCTACACCTTC
TRBJ1-2,13,-,TRBV5-6,few,CASSLRDNYGYTF,TGTGCCAGCAGCTTGAGAGATAACTATGGCTACACCTTC
TRBJ2-7,13,-,TRBV19,-,CASRPRSGYEQYF,TGTGCCAGTAGGCCGCGGAGTGGCTACGAGCAGTACTTC
TRBJ1-1,18,-,TRBV4-3,-,CASSQDFLLDFLDAEAFF,TGCGCCAGCAGCCAAGATTTTCTTCTGGACTTTTTAGACGCTGAAGCTTTCTTT
TRBJ1-2,13,TRBD1,TRBV30,-,CAWSKGDRIGYTF,TGTGCCTGGAGTAAGGGGGACAGAATTGGCTACACCTTC
TRBJ2-1,17,TRBD1,TRBV15,-,CATSTAADRVYANEQFF,TGTGCCACCAGCACCGCAGCCGACAGGGTATACGCCAATGAGCAGTTCTTC
TRBJ1-2,13,-,TRBV30,-,CAWSVRRGYGYTF,TGTGCCTGGAGTGTACGAAGGGGCTATGGCTACACCTTC
TRBJ2-2,15,TRBD2,TRBV2,-,CASSLAGWDTGELFF,TGTGCCAGCAGTTTAGCGGGATGGGACACCGGGGAGCTGTTTTTT
TRBJ2-1,16,TRBD2,TRBV19,-,CASSPKFRGGNNEQFF,TGTGCCAGTAGCCCAAAGTTCCGCGGGGGGAACAATGAGCAGTTCTTC
TRBJ2-3,16,TRBD2,TRBV29-1,-,CSVGLAGGTNTDTQYF,TGCAGCGTAGGACTAGCGGGGGGTACTAACACAGATACGCAGTATTTT
TRBJ1-2,16,-,TRBV4-3,-,CASSQDNSGTGFGYTF,TGCGCCAGCAGCCAGGACAACAGCGGAACGGGATTTGGCTACACCTTC
TRBJ1-5,15,-,TRBV4-2,-,CASSQDPVPSQPQHF,TGTGCCAGCAGCCAAGATCCGGTGCCATCACAGCCCCAGCATTTT
TRBJ2-2,13,-,TRBV6-5,-,CASSPTNAGELFF,TGTGCCAGCAGTCCTACCAACGCCGGGGAGCTGTTTTTT
TRBJ2-1,15,-,TRBV7-2,many,CASSSLRDKVREQFF,TGTGCCAGCAGCTCACTCCGGGACAAGGTACGCGAGCAGTTCTTC
TRBJ2-7,13,TRBD1,TRBV30,once,CAWRGTGIYEQYF,TGTGCCTGGAGGGGGACAGGGATCTACGAGCAGTACTTC
TRBJ2-3,11,-,TRBV20-1,-,CSARVTDTQYF,TGCAGTGCTAGAGTCACAGATACGCAGTATTTT
TRBJ1-6,15,TRBD1,TRBV13,-,CASSRGTGFDSPLHF,TGTGCCAGCAGCCGGGGGACAGGGTTTGATTCACCCCTCCACTTT
TRBJ1-1,11,-,TRBV20-1,few,CSARGDTEAFF,TGCAGTGCTAGAGGTGACACTGAAGCTTTCTTT
TRBJ1-1,9,-,TRBV10-2,once,CASGPEAFF,TGCGCCAGCGGCCCTGAAGCTTTCTTT
TRBJ2-7,13,-,TRBV2,once,CASVWGQPGEQYF,TGTGCCAGCGTATGGGGACAACCGGGGGAGCAGTACTTC
TRBJ2-2,13,TRBD1,TRBV29-1,-,CSVDEGAAGELFF,TGCAGCGTTGATGAGGGGGCGGCCGGGGAGCTGTTTTTT
TRBJ2-7,18,TRBD2,TRBV5-1,-,CASSPPGHTGTSGREQYF,TGCGCCAGCAGCCCTCCGGGACACACAGGGACTAGTGGGCGCGAGCAGTACTTC
TRBJ1-5,13,-,TRBV9,-,CASSVGPGQPQHF,TGTGCCAGCAGCGTAGGGCCGGGTCAGCCCCAGCATTTT
TRBJ2-3,14,TRBD1,TRBV30,-,CASDNRGLTDTQYF,TGTGCCTCAGACAACAGGGGTTTGACAGATACGCAGTATTTT
TRBJ1-2,14,-,TRBV19,few,CASSIGGQVYGYTF,TGTGCCAGTAGTATTGGTGGGCAGGTCTATGGCTACACCTTC
TRBJ2-7,15,TRBD1,TRBV6-1,few,CASSEIDRAAYEQYF,TGTGCCAGCAGCGAAATCGACAGGGCTGCCTACGAGCAGTACTTC
TRBJ2-1,13,-,TRBV2,once,CASSGGEYNEQFF,TGTGCCAGCTCCGGGGGCGAGTACAATGAGCAGTTCTTC
TRBJ2-6,11,-,TRBV29-1,-,CSVEDRAVLTF,TGCAGCGTTGAAGATAGGGCCGTCCTGACTTTC
TRBJ1-5,15,-,TRBV4-3,-,CASSQDVADNQPQHF,TGCGCCAGCAGCCAAGATGTTGCAGACAATCAGCCCCAGCATTTT
TRBJ1-5,15,-,TRBV5-1,-,CASSPGPIPDQPQHF,TGCGCCAGCAGCCCGGGACCGATTCCCGATCAGCCCCAGCATTTT
TRBJ1-4,13,-,TRBV5-1,-,CASSLDTYEKLFF,TGCGCCAGCAGCTTGGACACTTATGAAAAACTGTTTTTT